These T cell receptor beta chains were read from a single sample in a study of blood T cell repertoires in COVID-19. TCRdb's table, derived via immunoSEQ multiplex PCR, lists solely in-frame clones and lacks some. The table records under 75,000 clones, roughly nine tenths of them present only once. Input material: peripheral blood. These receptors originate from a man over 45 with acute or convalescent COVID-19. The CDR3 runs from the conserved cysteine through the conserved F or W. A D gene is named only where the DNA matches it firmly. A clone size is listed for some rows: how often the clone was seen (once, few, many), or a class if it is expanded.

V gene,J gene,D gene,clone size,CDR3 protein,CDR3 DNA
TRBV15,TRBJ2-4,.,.,CATSRDRVQGGIQYF,TGTGCCACCAGCAGAGATCGAGTGCAGGGCGGCATTCAGTACTTC
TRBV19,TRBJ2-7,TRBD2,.,CASSIAGGHEQYF,TGTGCCAGTAGTATCGCGGGGGGCCACGAGCAGTACTTC
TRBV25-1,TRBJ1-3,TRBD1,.,CASSPLGTDSGNTIYF,TGTGCCAGCAGTCCCCTCGGGACAGACTCTGGAAACACCATATATTTT
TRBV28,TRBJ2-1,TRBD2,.,CASGTGASGSGSYSYNEQFF,TGTGCCAGCGGGACCGGGGCTAGCGGGAGTGGGAGCTACTCCTACAATGAGCAGTTCTTC
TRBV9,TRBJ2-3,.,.,CASSQGPDTQYF,TGTGCCAGCTCACAGGGCCCAGATACGCAGTATTTT
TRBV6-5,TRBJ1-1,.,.,CASRLGQAMNTEAFF,TGTGCCAGCAGACTTGGGCAGGCAATGAACACTGAAGCTTTCTTT
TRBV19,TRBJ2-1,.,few,CASSRGASYNEQFF,TGTGCCAGTAGTCGGGGGGCCTCTTACAATGAGCAGTTCTTC
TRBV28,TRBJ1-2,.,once,CASRVANYGYTF,TGTGCCAGCAGAGTTGCGAACTATGGCTACACCTTC
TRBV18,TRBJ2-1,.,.,CASSPPMGSGAVDNEQFF,TGTGCCAGCTCACCACCGATGGGTTCAGGGGCGGTCGACAATGAGCAGTTCTTC
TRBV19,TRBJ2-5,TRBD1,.,CASKPGTGGYLRRETQYF,TGTGCCAGTAAACCCGGGACAGGGGGCTACCTTAGGCGCGAGACCCAGTACTTC
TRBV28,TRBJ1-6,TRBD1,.,CASRTPDRGNSPLHF,TGTGCCAGCCGGACACCGGACAGGGGTAATTCACCCCTCCACTTT
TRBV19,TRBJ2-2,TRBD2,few,CASSLAGTNTGELFF,TGTGCCAGTAGTCTAGCGGGGACGAACACCGGGGAGCTGTTTTTT
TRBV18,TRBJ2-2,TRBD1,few,CASSPRGQGDTGELFF,TGTGCCAGCTCACCACGGGGACAGGGGGACACCGGGGAGCTGTTTTTT
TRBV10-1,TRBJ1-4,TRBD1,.,CASSESADREGKLFF,TGCGCCAGCAGTGAGTCGGCGGACAGGGAGGGAAAACTGTTTTTT
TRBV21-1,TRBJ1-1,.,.,CARAGEPEAFF,TGTGCCAGGGCAGGGGAACCTGAAGCTTTCTTT
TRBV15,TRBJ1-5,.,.,CATSRGEGRGVNQPQHF,TGTGCCACCAGCAGAGGAGAGGGCAGGGGCGTCAATCAGCCCCAGCATTTT
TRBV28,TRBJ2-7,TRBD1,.,CASSPAPGQSSYEQYF,TGTGCCAGCAGCCCCGCCCCGGGACAGAGCTCCTACGAGCAGTACTTC
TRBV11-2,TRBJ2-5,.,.,CASSSWSSQQETQYF,TGTGCCAGCAGCTCCTGGTCTAGTCAACAAGAGACCCAGTACTTC
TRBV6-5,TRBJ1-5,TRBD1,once,CASSYRRGGNQPQHF,TGTGCCAGCAGTTACCGCAGGGGGGGCAATCAGCCCCAGCATTTT
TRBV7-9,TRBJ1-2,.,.,CASSTYTANYGYTF,TGTGCCAGCAGTACTTATACAGCTAACTATGGCTACACCTTC
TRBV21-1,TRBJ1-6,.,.,CASGTEDSPLHF,TGTGCCAGCGGGACAGAAGATTCACCCCTCCACTTT
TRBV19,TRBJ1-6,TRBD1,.,CASTTAGGSYNSPLHF,TGTGCCAGTACCACCGCAGGGGGCTCCTATAATTCACCCCTCCACTTT
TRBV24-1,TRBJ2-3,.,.,CATRDRDTQYF,TGTGCCACCAGGGATCGAGATACGCAGTATTTT
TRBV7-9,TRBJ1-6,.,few,CASSNTGPNSPLHF,TGTGCCAGCAGCAACACAGGTCCTAATTCACCCCTCCACTTT
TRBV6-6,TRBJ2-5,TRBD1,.,CASSQSPGQGAETQYF,TGTGCCAGCAGTCAGTCGCCGGGACAGGGGGCGGAGACCCAGTACTTC
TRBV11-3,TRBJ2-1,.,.,CASSLTAGHYNEQFF,TGTGCCAGCAGCTTAACAGCGGGACACTACAATGAGCAGTTCTTC
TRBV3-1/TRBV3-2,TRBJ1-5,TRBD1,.,CASSQGARGLNQPQHF,TGTGCCAGCAGCCAAGGCGCCAGGGGGCTGAATCAGCCCCAGCATTTT
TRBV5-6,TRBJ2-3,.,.,CASSSSGTDTQYF,TGTGCCAGCAGCTCCTCCGGCACAGATACGCAGTATTTT
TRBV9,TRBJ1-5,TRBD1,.,CASSVDGTGNQPQHF,TGTGCCAGCAGCGTAGACGGGACAGGGAATCAGCCCCAGCATTTT
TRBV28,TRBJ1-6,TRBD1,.,CASSLPQGAGNSPLHF,TGTGCCAGCAGCCTCCCCCAGGGGGCAGGGAATTCACCCCTCCACTTT
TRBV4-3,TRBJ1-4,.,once,CASSQKGPGEKLFF,TGCGCCAGCAGCCAAAAGGGCCCGGGGGAAAAACTGTTTTTT
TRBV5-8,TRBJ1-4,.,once,CASSLDGGVTEKLFF,TGTGCCAGCAGCTTGGACGGGGGAGTTACTGAAAAACTGTTTTTT
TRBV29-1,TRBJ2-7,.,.,CSVGQPYEQYF,TGCAGCGTTGGACAGCCCTACGAGCAGTACTTC
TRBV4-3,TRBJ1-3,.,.,CASSQDQPGIGNTIYF,TGCGCCAGCAGCCAAGATCAGCCAGGGATTGGAAACACCATATATTTT
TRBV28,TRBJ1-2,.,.,CASSLTGYGYTF,TGTGCCAGCAGTCTCACGGGCTATGGCTACACCTTC
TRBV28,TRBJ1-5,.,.,CASSFKDTGNQPQHF,TGTGCCAGCAGTTTCAAGGACACCGGAAATCAGCCCCAGCATTTT
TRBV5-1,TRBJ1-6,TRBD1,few,CASSSNTGTDRSPLHF,TGCGCCAGCAGCTCGAACACCGGGACAGACAGGTCACCCCTCCACTTT
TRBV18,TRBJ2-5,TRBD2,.,CASSPGLAETQYF,TGTGCCAGCTCCCCGGGACTAGCAGAGACCCAGTACTTC